The source of this T cell receptor beta chain is a study of vaccination and CD4 T cells after COVID-19. Study-wide context: Cultures designated as controls were supplied with a CEFX pool, an HIV-1 Nef pool, or no peptide.

Sequencing of DNA taken from cultured CD4+ T cells relied on the Oncomine TCR Beta short-read assay. After culture, CD4+ T cells served as the source for genomic DNA extraction. MiXCR, applied by TCRdb to the PCR reads, yields one record per CDR3 protein. The data hold roughly 10,000 distinct CDR3 sequences, with around 41% observed a single time. The V and J ends lost 4 bases and 7 bases, in that order; junction bases with no gene match: 5. Germline values: CDR1 SGHRS, CDR2 YFSETQ. The CDR3 has 13 residues. Treatment reported: roughly 11-day PBMC culture with coronavirus spike peptide pools or control peptides (ViraFEST assay). CD4+ T cells that came from the unexposed donor were collected before the COVID-19 pandemic (2011-2018). It was after around ten days of culture that CD4+ T cells were isolated by negative selection. As cell numbers allowed, unexposed-donor CD4+ T cells faced SARS-CoV-2 S/N and four cold-coronavirus spikes.

There are a few counts of this clonotype. Its antigen is unknown. The J gene is TRBJ1-1, the V gene TRBV5-1, with 9 bases lining up with TRBD1. This clonotype was sampled from a human donor in good health. The sample consisted of CD4+ T cells from blood, cultured in vitro. CDR3 in amino acids: CASSRRDRDEAFF. The CDR3, as DNA: TGCGCCAGCAGCCGCCGGGACAGGGATGAAGCTTTCTTT. Full variable domain (remainder filled in from reference TRBV5-1 and TRBJ1-1): KAGVTQTPRYLIKTRGQQVTLSCSPISGHRSVSWYQQTPGQGLQFLFEYFSETQRNKGNFPGRFSGRQFSNSRSEMNVSTLELGDSALYLCASSRRDRDEAFFGQGTRLTVV.